Listed here are 28 T cell receptor beta chains from one sample, sequenced in a study of blood T cell repertoires in COVID-19. Method: immunoSEQ multiplex PCR; TCRdb's copy keeps in-frame clones and lacks some. Of some 400,000 clones detected, about 90% appear once; the ten largest clones hold 2.3%. Sequencing was done on a sample of peripheral blood. The receptor source for this set is a woman in her sixties with COVID-19, enrolled during active disease.

This clone was found many times. The chain joins TRBV28 to TRBJ1-1, with TRBD1 matching over 7 bases. This CDR3 contains 15 residues. Germline CDR1 MDHEN, CDR2 SYDVKM. V lost 6 bases and J lost 1; bases outside the gene matches: 8. The CDR3 here is CASSLDRAWNTEAFF. CDR3 nucleotides: TGTGCCAGCAGCTTAGACAGGGCCTGGAACACTGAAGCTTTCTTT.

This chain connects TRBV15 to TRBJ2-5; D is ambiguous. CDR3 length: 13 residues. Between the trimmed V and J ends, which lost 4 bases and 5 bases, there was a span of 11 bases. Germline CDR1 reads LNHNV; CDR2 reads YYDKDF (reference sequence). DNA of the CDR3: TGTGCCACCAGCAAGTTGAGTTGGGAGACCCAGTACTTC. Translation gives CATSKLSWETQYF.

This clone showed up just once. This chain connects TRBV30 to TRBJ1-6, with D hard to call. The V gene's germline CDR1 is GTSNPN and CDR2 SVGIG (reference sequence). The CDR3 covers 17 residues. V was trimmed by 1 base and J by 7 bases, leaving 20 bases between them. CDR3 DNA sequence: TGTGCCTGGAGTGGATTCCCCCTCAAACTCGGGAATTCACCCCTCCACTTT. Translation gives CAWSGFPLKLGNSPLHF.

The rearrangement joins TRBV6-5 to TRBJ2-7, with TRBD2 matching 8 bases. J was trimmed by 4 bases and V by 6 bases; bases with no gene match: 8. This CDR3 spans 14 amino acids. Germline V lookup: CDR1 MNHEY, CDR2 SVGAGI. The CDR3 nucleotides read TGTGCCAGCAGGCCGGGACTAGGTGGTTACGAGCAGTACTTC. Residues: CASRPGLGGYEQYF.

The chain links TRBV29-1 to TRBJ1-3; TRBD1 aligns across 7 bases. The CDR3 is 16 residues long. J lost 2 bases, V lost 0 bases, and 7 bases had no gene match. Germline V gives CDR1 SQVTM, CDR2 ANQGSEA. CDR3 residues: CSVEEGGRATGNTIYF. The CDR3 DNA is TGCAGCGTTGAAGAAGGGGGCAGGGCCACTGGAAACACCATATATTTT.

V is TRBV30 and J is TRBJ1-2; 12 bases fit TRBD1. With V trimmed by 3 bases and J by 8 bases, 7 bases remained unmatched. The CDR3 totals 14 residues. CDR1 and CDR2 (germline): GTSNPN, SVGIG (reference sequence). The CDR3 spells CAWSRGQGARGYTF. CDR3 nucleotides: TGTGCCTGGAGCAGGGGACAGGGGGCGAGGGGCTACACCTTC.

This clone showed up many times. J is TRBJ2-7 and V is TRBV28; no clear D. V lost 7 bases and J lost 1, with 14 bases in between. Germline V gives CDR1 MDHEN, CDR2 SYDVKM. CDR3 length equals 14 residues. The CDR3 loop is CASTLTVDSYEQYF. The CDR3 nucleotides are TGTGCCAGCACCTTAACGGTAGATTCCTACGAGCAGTACTTC.

V is TRBV5-1 and J is TRBJ2-2, with D possibly TRBD1 on 6 matching bases. The CDR3 length is 14 residues. V shed 4 bases and J shed 4 bases, with 11 bases lying between them. The germline V gene has CDR1 SGHRS and CDR2 YFSETQ. The CDR3 DNA sequence: TGCGCCAGCAGCCCGGACAGTACCACCGGGGAGCTGTTTTTT. This codes for CASSPDSTTGELFF.

This chain uses TRBV7-2 with TRBJ1-1; no clear D. This CDR3 is built from 14 residues. CDR1 is SGHTA, CDR2 FQGNSA, per germline. V was pared by 3 bases and J by 3 bases, with 11 bases between. CDR3: CASSFKQSDTEAFF. The CDR3 DNA follows: TGTGCCAGCAGCTTTAAACAGTCAGACACTGAAGCTTTCTTT.

The count of this clone is one. The genes are TRBV4-1 and TRBJ2-7; 7 bases fit TRBD1. The length of the CDR3 is 15 residues. Trimming removed 5 bases from V and 2 bases from J; junction bases left unmatched: 9. Germline-derived CDR1 and CDR2 are MGHRA and YSYEKL. CDR3: CASSEAQGVAYEQYF. CDR3 bases: TGCGCCAGCAGCGAAGCGCAGGGGGTAGCCTACGAGCAGTACTTC.

Written as DNA, the CDR3 is TGTGCCTGTCGACGGGGGGCCACAGATACGCAGTATTTT. It is translated as CACRRGATDTQYF. The rearrangement links TRBV30 to TRBJ2-3, with a weak D call TRBD2 (7 bases). In germline, CDR1 is GTSNPN, CDR2 SVGIG (reference sequence). The CDR3 length is 13 residues. Trimming cost V 6 bases and J 2 bases, with 12 bases left between them.

The CDR3 DNA reads as TGTGCCAGCAGAGCGGGACAGGGGGCGTCCATTGAGCAGTTCTTC. It specifies CASRAGQGASIEQFF. The rearrangement links TRBV28 to TRBJ2-1; TRBD1 matches at 12 bases. The CDR3 has 15 amino acids. V lost 6 bases, J lost 9 bases, and 9 bases stayed unmatched. Per germline, CDR1 MDHEN and CDR2 SYDVKM.

The chain uses TRBV28 and TRBJ1-2, with 8 bases aligning to TRBD1. The J segment lost 8 bases and the V segment lost 7 bases, leaving 15 bases of the junction unmatched. The CDR3 is 15 amino acids. Looked up from germline, CDR1 is MDHEN and CDR2 is SYDVKM. CDR3 sequence: CASNPLGQGPPGYTF. For the CDR3, the DNA is TGTGCCAGCAACCCCCTAGGACAGGGCCCCCCGGGCTACACCTTC.

The chain uses TRBV21-1 and TRBJ1-3. TRBV21-1 is assigned pseudogene status. This CDR3 contains 13 residues. CDR3 bases: TGTGCCAGTCCCCGAGGGCGGGGAAACACCATATATTTT. It codes for CASPRGRGNTIYF.

This chain links TRBV20-1 with TRBJ2-5, with 8 bases matching TRBD2. Germline V gives CDR1 DFQATT, CDR2 SNEGSKA (reference sequence). With 3 bases clipped from V and 9 bases from J, the junction kept 21 bases outside the gene matches. CDR3 size: 17 residues. The DNA for the CDR3 is TGCAGTGCTAGTGGCGAGTGGGAGCTAGCGGGTCCCGGGGCCCAGTACTTC. Its protein product is CSASGEWELAGPGAQYF.

The chain is built from TRBV19 and TRBJ1-4; 7 bases align to TRBD1. V shed 5 bases and J 8 bases; nucleotides not matched to a gene: 5. The CDR3 length is 13 residues. CDR1 is LNHDA and CDR2 is SQIVND in the germline V gene (reference sequence). This CDR3 is CASSQQGSEKLFF. The CDR3, as DNA: TGTGCCAGTAGTCAACAGGGGAGCGAAAAACTGTTTTTT.

The V gene is TRBV7-2, the J gene TRBJ1-2; 9 bases map to TRBD1. V lost 5 bases, J lost 7 bases, and 8 bases stayed unmatched. CDR1 is SGHTA, CDR2 FQGNSA, per germline. The CDR3 sequence is 14 residues long. CDR3 region: CASSPPGQGSGYTF. The CDR3 DNA reads TGTGCCAGCAGCCCGCCGGGACAGGGTAGTGGCTACACCTTC.

CDR3 amino acids: CAWSPGTGYGYTF. CDR3 in DNA: TGTGCCTGGAGTCCCGGGACAGGCTATGGCTACACCTTC. The V gene is TRBV30, the J gene TRBJ1-2; 8 positions match TRBD1. The trim removed 2 bases at V and 4 bases at J, leaving 3 bases unmatched. From germline, CDR1 is GTSNPN and CDR2 SVGIG (reference sequence). This CDR3 is built from 13 residues.

The chain joins TRBV7-3 to TRBJ1-1, with a possible D match to TRBD1 (5 bases). CDR3 length: 14 amino acids. Germline V lookup: CDR1 SGHTA, CDR2 FQGTGA. Trimming took off 4 bases at V and 1 base at J, with 10 bases between the two ends. The DNA of the CDR3 is TGTGCCAGCAGCTCCTCGGGGGGGAACACTGAAGCTTTCTTT. This codes for CASSSSGGNTEAFF.

V and J are TRBV5-5 and TRBJ2-1; TRBD2 aligns across 8 bases. Germline CDR1 is SGHKS and CDR2 is YYEKEE (reference sequence). Germline trimming cut 5 bases from V and 0 bases from J; bases unmatched to any gene: 7. This CDR3 is 16 amino acids long. The CDR3 coding sequence is TGTGCCAGCAGTTTTAGACTAGCGCACTCCTACAATGAGCAGTTCTTC. Its translation: CASSFRLAHSYNEQFF.

This chain uses TRBV15 with TRBJ1-1; tentatively, D is TRBD1 (6 bases). Per the germline V gene, CDR1 is LNHNV and CDR2 is YYDKDF (reference sequence). Trimming took off 1 base at V and 8 bases at J, with 17 bases between the two ends. The CDR3 has 15 amino acids. The CDR3 DNA reads TGTGCCACCAGCAGAGCCTCAAACGCCAGGGGAGAAGCTTTCTTT. Encoded protein: CATSRASNARGEAFF.

The chain links TRBV19 to TRBJ1-6, with no clear D. Germline V gene lookup returns CDR1 LNHDA and CDR2 SQIVND (reference sequence). The CDR3 spans 12 residues. Trimming took off 3 bases at V and 10 bases at J, with 7 bases between the two ends. The CDR3 reads CASSMIRSPLHF. CDR3 sequence (DNA): TGTGCCAGTAGTATGATTAGATCACCCCTCCACTTT.

This clone appeared once. The chain joins TRBV3-1 (or the pseudogene TRBV3-2) to TRBJ1-2; perhaps TRBD1 as D (6 bases). The CDR3 spans 13 residues. CDR1 is LGHDT, CDR2 YNNKEL, per germline (reference sequence). The V end lost 7 bases, the J end lost 6 bases, and 15 bases lay between the germline ends. DNA for the CDR3: TGTGCCAGCACCATCCAGGGGACGCATGGCTACACCTTC. It is translated as CASTIQGTHGYTF.

The rearrangement joins TRBV18 to TRBJ1-5, with D uncertain. The V gene's germline CDR1 is KGHSH and CDR2 LQKENI. This CDR3 spans 13 amino acids. Deletions cut 3 bases from V and 4 bases from J, with 7 bases between. CDR3 amino acids: CASSPSQNQPQHF. The DNA for the CDR3 is TGTGCCAGCTCACCGTCACAGAATCAGCCCCAGCATTTT.

The chain couples TRBV21-1 to TRBJ2-5; the DNA was not used to check the table's D call, TRBD1. TRBV21-1 is a recognized pseudogene. This CDR3 region has 13 residues. CDR3 region: CASEARDMETQYF. CDR3 DNA sequence: TGTGCCAGCGAAGCCAGGGACATGGAGACCCAGTACTTC.

J is TRBJ2-7 and V is TRBV5-1; D is perhaps TRBD1 (5 bases). CDR3 length equals 14 residues. Germline CDR1 reads SGHRS; CDR2 reads YFSETQ. The V end lost 0 bases, the J end lost 6 bases, and 13 bases lay between the germline ends. CDR3 nucleotides: TGCGCCAGCAGCTTGGGCGACAGTGGGGTCGAGCAGTACTTC. Its protein product is CASSLGDSGVEQYF.

The gene calls are TRBV6-5 and TRBJ2-1; possibly TRBD1 for D (8 bases). There are 15 residues in the CDR3. V dropped 8 bases and J dropped 4 bases, with 18 bases sitting between them. The V gene's germline CDR1 is MNHEY and CDR2 SVGAGI. CDR3 protein: CASQRDRGGYNEQFF. CDR3 DNA: TGTGCCAGCCAACGCGACAGGGGAGGGTACAATGAGCAGTTCTTC.

The chain joins TRBV5-8 to TRBJ1-5; TRBD1 matches at 10 bases. V dropped 3 bases and J dropped 4; count of bases not matched to a gene: 4. The CDR3 consists of 15 residues. Germline V gene data show CDR1 as SGHTS and CDR2 as YDEGEE. The CDR3 coding sequence is TGTGCCAGCAGCTCCGGGACAGGGGTTAATCAGCCCCAGCATTTT. The encoded protein is CASSSGTGVNQPQHF.